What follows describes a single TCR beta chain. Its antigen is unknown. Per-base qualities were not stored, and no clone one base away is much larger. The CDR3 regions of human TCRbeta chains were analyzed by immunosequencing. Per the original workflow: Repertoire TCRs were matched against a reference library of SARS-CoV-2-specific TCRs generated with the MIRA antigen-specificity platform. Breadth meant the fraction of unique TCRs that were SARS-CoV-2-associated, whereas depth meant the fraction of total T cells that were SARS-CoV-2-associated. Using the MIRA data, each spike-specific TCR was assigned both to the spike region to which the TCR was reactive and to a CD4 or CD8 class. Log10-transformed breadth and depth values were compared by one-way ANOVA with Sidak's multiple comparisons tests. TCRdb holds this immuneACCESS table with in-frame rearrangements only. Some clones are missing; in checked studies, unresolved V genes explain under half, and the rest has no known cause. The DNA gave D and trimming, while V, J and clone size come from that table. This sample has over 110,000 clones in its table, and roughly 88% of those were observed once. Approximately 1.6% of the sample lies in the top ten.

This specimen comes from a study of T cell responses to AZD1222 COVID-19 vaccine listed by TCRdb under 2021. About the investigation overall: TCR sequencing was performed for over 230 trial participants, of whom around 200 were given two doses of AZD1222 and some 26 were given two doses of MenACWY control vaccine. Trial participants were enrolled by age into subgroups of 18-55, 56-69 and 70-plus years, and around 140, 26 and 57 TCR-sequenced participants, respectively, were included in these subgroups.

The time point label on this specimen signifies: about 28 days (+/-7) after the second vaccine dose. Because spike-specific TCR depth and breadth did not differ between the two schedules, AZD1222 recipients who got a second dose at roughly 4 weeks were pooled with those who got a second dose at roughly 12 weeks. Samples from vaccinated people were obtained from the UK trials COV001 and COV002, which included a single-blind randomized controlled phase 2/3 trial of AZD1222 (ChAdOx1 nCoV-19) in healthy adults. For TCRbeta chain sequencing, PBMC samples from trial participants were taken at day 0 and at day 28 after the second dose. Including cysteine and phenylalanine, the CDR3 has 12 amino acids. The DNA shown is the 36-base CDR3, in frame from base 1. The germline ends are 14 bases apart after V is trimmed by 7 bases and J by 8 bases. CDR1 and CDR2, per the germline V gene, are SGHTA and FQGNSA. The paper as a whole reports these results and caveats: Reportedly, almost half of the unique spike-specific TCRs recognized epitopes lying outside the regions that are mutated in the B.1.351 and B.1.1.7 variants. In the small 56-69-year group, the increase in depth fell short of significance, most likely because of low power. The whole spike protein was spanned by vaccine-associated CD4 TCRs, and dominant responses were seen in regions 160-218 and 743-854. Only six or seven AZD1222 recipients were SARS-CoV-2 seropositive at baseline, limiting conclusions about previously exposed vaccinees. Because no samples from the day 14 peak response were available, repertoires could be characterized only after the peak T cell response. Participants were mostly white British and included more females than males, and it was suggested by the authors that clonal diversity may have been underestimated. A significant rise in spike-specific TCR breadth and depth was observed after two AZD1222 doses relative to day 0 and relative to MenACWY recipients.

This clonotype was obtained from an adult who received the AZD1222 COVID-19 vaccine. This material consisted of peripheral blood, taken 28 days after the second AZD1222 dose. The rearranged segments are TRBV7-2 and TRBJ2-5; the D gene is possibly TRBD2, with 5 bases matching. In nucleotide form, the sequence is TGTGCCAGCACCCCCCAGGCGGGTACCCAGTACTTC. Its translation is CASTPQAGTQYF.